This TCR beta chain was captured in a study of blood T cell repertoires in COVID-19. Background on the study: T cells, B-cell-depleted T cells, or PBMCs provided the cDNA or gDNA that served as material.

Germline CDR1 and CDR2: SGHTA and FQGNSA. The CDR3 is 15 amino acids. V shed 1 base and J shed 1 base, with 8 bases lying between them. Original processing methods: Nucleated cell number was recorded as an estimate derived from reference gene primer amplification. Assay: immunoSEQ multiplex PCR; the TCRdb copy retains only in-frame clones and omits some. V and J calls and clone size come straight from that table; D and trimming were deduced from the DNA. The table lists 170,000 or so clones, over 80% of them singletons. This sequence was found in a woman aged 60-75 years with acute or convalescent COVID-19. Source material: peripheral blood. V and J are TRBV7-2 and TRBJ2-1; tentative D call: TRBD1 (6 bases). This CDR3 reads CASSLGGRSYNEQFF. The CDR3 nucleotides read TGTGCCAGCAGCTTAGGGGGGCGGTCCTACAATGAGCAGTTCTTC.